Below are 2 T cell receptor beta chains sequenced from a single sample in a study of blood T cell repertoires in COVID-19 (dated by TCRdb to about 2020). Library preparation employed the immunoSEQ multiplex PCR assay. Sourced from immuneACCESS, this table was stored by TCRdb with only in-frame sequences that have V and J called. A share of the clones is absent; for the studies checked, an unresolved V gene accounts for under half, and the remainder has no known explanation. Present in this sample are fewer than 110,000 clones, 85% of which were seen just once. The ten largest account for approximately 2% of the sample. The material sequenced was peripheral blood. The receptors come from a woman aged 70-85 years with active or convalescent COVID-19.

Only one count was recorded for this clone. The CDR3 region is CASSRRTSGLTSSGANVLTF. The CDR3 DNA sequence: TGCGCCAGCAGCCGAAGGACTAGCGGGCTAACCTCCTCTGGGGCCAACGTCCTGACTTTC. The chain joins TRBV5-1 to TRBJ2-6; 11 bases agree with TRBD2. Per the germline V gene, CDR1 is SGHRS and CDR2 is YFSETQ. The CDR3 is made up of 20 amino acids. Germline trimming cut 4 bases from V and 0 bases from J; bases unmatched to any gene: 12.

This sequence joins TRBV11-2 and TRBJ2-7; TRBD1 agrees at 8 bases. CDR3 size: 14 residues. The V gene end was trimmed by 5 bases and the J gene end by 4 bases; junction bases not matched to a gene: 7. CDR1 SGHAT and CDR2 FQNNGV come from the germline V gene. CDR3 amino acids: CASSTGTGGYEQYF. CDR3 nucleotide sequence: TGTGCCAGCAGCACCGGGACAGGAGGGTACGAGCAGTACTTC.